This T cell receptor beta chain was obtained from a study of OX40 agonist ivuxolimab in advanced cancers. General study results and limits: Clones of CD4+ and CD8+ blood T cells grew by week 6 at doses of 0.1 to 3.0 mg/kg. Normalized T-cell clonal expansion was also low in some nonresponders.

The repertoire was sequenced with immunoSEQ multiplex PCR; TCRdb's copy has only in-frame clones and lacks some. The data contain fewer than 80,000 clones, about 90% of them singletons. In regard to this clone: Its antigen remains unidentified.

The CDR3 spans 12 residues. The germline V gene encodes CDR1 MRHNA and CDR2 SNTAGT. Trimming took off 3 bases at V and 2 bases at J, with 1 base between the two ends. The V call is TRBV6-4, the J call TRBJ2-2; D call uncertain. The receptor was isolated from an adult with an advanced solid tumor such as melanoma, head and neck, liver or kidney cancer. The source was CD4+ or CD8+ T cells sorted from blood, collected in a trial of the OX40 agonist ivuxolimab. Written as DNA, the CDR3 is TGTGCCAGCAGTGATAACACCGGGGAGCTGTTTTTT. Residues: CASSDNTGELFF.